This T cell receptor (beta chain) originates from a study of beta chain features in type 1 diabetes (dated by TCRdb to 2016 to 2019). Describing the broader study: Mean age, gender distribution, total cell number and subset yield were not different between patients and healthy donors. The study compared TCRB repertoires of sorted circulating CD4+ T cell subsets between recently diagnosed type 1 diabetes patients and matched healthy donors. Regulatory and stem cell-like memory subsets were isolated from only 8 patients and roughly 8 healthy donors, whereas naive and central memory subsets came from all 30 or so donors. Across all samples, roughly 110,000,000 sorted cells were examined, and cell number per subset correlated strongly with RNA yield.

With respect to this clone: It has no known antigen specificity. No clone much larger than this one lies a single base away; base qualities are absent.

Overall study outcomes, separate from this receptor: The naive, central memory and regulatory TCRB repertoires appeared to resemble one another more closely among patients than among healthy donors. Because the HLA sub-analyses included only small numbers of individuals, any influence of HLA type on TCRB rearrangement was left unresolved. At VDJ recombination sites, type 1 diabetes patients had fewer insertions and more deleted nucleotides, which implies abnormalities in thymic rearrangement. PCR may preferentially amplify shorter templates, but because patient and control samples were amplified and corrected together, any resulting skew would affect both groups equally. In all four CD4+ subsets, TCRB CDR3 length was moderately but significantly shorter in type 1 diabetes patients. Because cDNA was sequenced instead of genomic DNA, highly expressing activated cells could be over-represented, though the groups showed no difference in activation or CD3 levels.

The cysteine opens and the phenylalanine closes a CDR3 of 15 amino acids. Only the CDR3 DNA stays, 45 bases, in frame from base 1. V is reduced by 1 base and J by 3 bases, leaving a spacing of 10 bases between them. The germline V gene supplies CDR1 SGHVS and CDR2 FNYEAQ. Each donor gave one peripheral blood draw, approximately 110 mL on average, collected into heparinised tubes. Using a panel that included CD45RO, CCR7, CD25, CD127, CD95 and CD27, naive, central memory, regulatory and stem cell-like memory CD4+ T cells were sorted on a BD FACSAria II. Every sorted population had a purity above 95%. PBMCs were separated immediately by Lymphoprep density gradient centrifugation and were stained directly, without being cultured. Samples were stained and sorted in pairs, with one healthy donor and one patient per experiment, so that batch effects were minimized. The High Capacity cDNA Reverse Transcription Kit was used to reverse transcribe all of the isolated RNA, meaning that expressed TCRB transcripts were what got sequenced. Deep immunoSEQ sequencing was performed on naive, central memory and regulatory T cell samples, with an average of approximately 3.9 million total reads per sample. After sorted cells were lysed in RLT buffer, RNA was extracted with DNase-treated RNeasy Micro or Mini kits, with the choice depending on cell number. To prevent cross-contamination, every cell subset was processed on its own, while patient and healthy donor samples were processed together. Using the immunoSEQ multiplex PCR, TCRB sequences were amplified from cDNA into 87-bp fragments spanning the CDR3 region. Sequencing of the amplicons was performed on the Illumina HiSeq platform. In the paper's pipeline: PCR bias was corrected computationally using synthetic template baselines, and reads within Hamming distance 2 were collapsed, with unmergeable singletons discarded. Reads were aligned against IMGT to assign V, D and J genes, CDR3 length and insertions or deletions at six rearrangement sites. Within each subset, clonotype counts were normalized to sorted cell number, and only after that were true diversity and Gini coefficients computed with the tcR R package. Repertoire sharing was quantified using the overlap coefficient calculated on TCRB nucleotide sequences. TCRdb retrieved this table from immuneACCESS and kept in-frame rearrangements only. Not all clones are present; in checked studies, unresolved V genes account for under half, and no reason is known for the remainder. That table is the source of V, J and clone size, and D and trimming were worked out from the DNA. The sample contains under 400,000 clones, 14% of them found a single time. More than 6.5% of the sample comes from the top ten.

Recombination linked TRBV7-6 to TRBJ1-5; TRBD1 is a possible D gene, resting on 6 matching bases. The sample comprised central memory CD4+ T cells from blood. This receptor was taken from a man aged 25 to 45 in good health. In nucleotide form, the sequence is TGTGCCAGCAGCTTAGGGGGGGCGAACAATCAGCCCCAGCATTTT. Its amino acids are CASSLGGANNQPQHF.